This TCR beta chain derives from a study of shared clonotypes between healthy human individuals. Across the study: Used for every donor were three CD4 naive, three CD4 memory, two CD8 naive and one CD8 memory plate.

Trimming pared 4 bases from V and 4 bases from J, leaving 11 bases between. The CDR3 length is 13 residues. From germline, CDR1 is SQVTM and CDR2 ANQGSEA. Whole-study findings and limits: Naive subsets, compared against memory subsets, generally had larger estimated richness values.

As concerns this clone: Its antigen is unknown.

The naive CD8 subset, CD45RO-negative cells positively selected for CCR7, excluded terminally differentiated effector memory CD45RA+ cells. It was at deep level that the assay was run. Assay used: immunoSEQ multiplex PCR; TCRdb lists only in-frame clones, some missing. The data contain some 580,000 clones, 95% to 98% of them singletons. The V call is TRBV29-1, the J call TRBJ2-1, with D perhaps matching TRBD2 (6 bases). Sequenced material: naive CD8+ T cells sorted from blood. This receptor was obtained from a man aged 25 to 45 in good health. CDR3 sequence: CSVGGLKYNEQFF. For the CDR3, the DNA is TGCAGCGTTGGGGGACTCAAATACAATGAGCAGTTCTTC.